The present T cell receptor (beta chain) was sequenced within a study of PD-1 blockade in classical Hodgkin lymphoma. Regarding time point: cycle 4 day 1 (C4D1), after less than seven weeks of nivolumab. Brentuximab vedotin exposure varied, and every patient relapsed after autologous stem cell transplantation. Assay used: immunoSEQ multiplex PCR; TCRdb lists only in-frame clones, some missing. This sample yields just under 45,000 clones, of which around three fifths are seen a single time; approximately 2.8% belongs to the top ten. Points from the study as a whole: The origin of the repertoire differences remains undefined, with disease activity or prior therapy as possible causes. Patients newly diagnosed and complete responders had comparable baseline diversity.

CDR3 length: 13 amino acids. V dropped 2 bases and J dropped 4 bases, with 9 bases sitting between them. The germline V gene has CDR1 SGDLS and CDR2 YYNGEE. This clone was picked up one time. Its antigen is currently unknown. This chain links TRBV9 with TRBJ2-5; maybe TRBD2 (5 bases). The TCR sequence derives from a human donor with classical Hodgkin lymphoma. The sequencing used peripheral blood mononuclear cells (PBMCs), collected before the fourth cycle of nivolumab. The CDR3, as DNA: TGTGCCAGCAGCGTTCCGGGGTTAGAGACCCAGTACTTC. Encoded protein: CASSVPGLETQYF.